Described below is a single T cell receptor (beta chain) sequence and its context. In germline, CDR1 is MNHNS, CDR2 SASEGT. There are 16 residues in the CDR3. This sample stems from a study of T cells expressing NK-cell markers. Reanalyzing the 5' RACE reads, TCRdb keeps one entry per CDR3 protein, without DNA. The table for this sample gives some 460,000 distinct CDR3 sequences. This sequence originates from a woman between 50 and 59 years old in good health. Sequenced material: blood T cells: a sorted CD56 or NKG2C T cell subset, CD4+ or CD8+ T cells, or bulk PBMC T cells (not recorded which). The V and J genes are TRBV6-1 and TRBJ1-5; TCRdb's assignment of TRBD1 cannot be checked, as there is no DNA. This CDR3 reads CASSETTDRGSEPQHF.